This T cell receptor beta chain was captured in a study of OX40 agonist ivuxolimab in advanced cancers. Overall study context: Of mixed ages from roughly 23 to 80 and averaging approximately 60 years, the group was over 80% male. Notes on the study in general: The study found that CD8+ T cells averaged more expanded clones than CD4+.

Per germline, CDR1 MRHNA and CDR2 SNTAGT. The CDR3 length is 15 residues. V lost 6 bases and J lost 0, with 14 bases in between. Autoimmune disease history or systemic immunosuppression disqualified patients. TCRdb's copy holds only in-frame clones and misses some; the assay was immunoSEQ multiplex PCR. This repertoire shows roughly 90,000 clones, approximately 91% found once; its top ten account for 0.71%. For this clone: Its specificity is not known.

This chain uses TRBV6-4 with TRBJ1-1; D not certain. The sequence derives from an adult with an advanced solid tumor such as melanoma, head and neck, liver or kidney cancer. The input for sequencing was CD4+ or CD8+ T cells sorted from blood, taken in a trial of the OX40 agonist ivuxolimab. CDR3 DNA sequence: TGTGCCAGCAGGGAATTTAGCGTAATGAACACTGAAGCTTTCTTT. Translation: CASREFSVMNTEAFF.